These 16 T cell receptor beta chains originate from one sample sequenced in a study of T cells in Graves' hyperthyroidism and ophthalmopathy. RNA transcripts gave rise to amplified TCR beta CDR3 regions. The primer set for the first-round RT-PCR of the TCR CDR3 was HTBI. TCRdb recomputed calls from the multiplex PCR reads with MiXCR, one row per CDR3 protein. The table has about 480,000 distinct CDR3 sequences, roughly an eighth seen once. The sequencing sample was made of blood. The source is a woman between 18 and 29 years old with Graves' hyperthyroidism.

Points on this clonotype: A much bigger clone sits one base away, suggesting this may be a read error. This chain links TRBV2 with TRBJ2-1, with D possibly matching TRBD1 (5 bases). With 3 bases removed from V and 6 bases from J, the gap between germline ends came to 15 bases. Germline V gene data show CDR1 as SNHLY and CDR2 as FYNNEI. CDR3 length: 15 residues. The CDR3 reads CASSDLGLVGNEQFF. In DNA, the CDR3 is TGTGCCAGCAGTGATTTGGGGCTAGTGGGCAATGAGCAGTTCTTC.

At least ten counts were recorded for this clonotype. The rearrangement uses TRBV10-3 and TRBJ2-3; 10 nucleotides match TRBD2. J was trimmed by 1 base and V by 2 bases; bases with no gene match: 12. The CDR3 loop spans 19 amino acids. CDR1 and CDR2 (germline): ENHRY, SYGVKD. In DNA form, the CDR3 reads TGTGCCATCAGTGAGGTCTTCAGCGGGAGGGCCAACGGCACAGATACGCAGTATTTT. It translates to CAISEVFSGRANGTDTQYF.

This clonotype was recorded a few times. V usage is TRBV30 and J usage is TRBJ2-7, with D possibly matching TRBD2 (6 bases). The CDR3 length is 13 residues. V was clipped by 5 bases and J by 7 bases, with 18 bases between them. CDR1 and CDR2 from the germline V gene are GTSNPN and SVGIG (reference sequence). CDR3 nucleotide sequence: TGTGCCTGGCGACCCTGGGCGGAGGGAGAGCAGTACTTC. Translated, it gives CAWRPWAEGEQYF.

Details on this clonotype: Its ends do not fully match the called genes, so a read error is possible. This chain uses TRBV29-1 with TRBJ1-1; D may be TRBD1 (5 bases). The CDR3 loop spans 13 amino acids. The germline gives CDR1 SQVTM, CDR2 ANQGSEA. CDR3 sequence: CSAEDLEGTEAFF. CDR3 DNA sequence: TGCAGCGCTGAAGATCTCGAGGGGACTGAAGCTTTCTTT.

CDR3 amino acids: CASSRTGTGKAFF. CDR3 nucleotides: TGTGCCAGCAGCCGCACCGGGACAGGGAAAGCTTTCTTT. V gene TRBV11-2 combines with J gene TRBJ1-1; 9 bases map to TRBD1. V dropped 5 bases and J dropped 9; count of bases not matched to a gene: 7. Germline values: CDR1 SGHAT, CDR2 FQNNGV. CDR3 size: 13 residues. Using reference TRBV11-2 and TRBJ1-1 for the parts outside the CDR3, the full variable domain is EAGVAQSPRYKIIEKRQSVAFWCNPISGHATLYWYQQILGQGPKLLIQFQNNGVVDDSQLPKDRFSAERLKGVDSTLKIQPAKLEDSAVYLCASSRTGTGKAFFGQGTRLTVV.

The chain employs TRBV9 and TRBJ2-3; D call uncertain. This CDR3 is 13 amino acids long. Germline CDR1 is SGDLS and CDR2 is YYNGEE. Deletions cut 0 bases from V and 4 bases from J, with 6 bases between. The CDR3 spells CASSVDQADTQYF. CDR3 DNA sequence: TGTGCCAGCAGCGTAGACCAGGCAGATACGCAGTATTTT.

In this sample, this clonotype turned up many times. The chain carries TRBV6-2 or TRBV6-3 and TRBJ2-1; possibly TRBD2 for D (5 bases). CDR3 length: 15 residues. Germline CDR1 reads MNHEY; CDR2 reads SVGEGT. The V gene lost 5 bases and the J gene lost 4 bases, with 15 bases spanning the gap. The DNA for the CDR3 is TGTGCCAGCAGTGCCACCGTGGGAGCTTACAATGAGCAGTTCTTC. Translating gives CASSATVGAYNEQFF.

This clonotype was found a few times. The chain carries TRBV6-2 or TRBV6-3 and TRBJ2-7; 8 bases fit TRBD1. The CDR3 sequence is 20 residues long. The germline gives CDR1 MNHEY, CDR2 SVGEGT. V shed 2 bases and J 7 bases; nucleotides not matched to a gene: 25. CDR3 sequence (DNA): TGTGCCAGCAGTTACAGTGGAAGACAGGGGAGTAAGGGAGCCAGGGGGGAGCAGTACGTC. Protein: CASSYSGRQGSKGARGEQYV.

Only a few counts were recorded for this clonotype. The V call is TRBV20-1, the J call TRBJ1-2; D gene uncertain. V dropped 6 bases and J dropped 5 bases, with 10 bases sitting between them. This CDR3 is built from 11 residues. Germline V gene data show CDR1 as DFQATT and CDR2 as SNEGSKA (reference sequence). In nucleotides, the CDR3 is TGCAGTGCAAGGCAGGATTATGGCTACACCTTC. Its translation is CSARQDYGYTF.

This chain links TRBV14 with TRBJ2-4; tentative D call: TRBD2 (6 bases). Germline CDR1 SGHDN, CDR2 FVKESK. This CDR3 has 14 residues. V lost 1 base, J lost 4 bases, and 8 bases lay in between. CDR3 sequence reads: CASSQGLVKNIQYF. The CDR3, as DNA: TGTGCCAGCAGCCAAGGACTAGTGAAAAACATTCAGTACTTC.

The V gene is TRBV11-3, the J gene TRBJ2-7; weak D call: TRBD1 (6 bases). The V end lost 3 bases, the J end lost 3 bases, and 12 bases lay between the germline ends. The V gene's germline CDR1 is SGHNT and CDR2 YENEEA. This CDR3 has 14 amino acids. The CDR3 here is CASSLGAPSYEQYF. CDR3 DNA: TGTGCCAGCAGCTTGGGGGCGCCAAGCTACGAGCAGTACTTC.

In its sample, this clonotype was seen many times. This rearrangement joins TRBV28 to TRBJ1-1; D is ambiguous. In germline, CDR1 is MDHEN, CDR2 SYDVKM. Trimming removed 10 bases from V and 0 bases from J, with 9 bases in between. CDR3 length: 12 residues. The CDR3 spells CATLVMNTEAFF. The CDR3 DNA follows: TGTGCCACCCTAGTGATGAACACTGAAGCTTTCTTT.

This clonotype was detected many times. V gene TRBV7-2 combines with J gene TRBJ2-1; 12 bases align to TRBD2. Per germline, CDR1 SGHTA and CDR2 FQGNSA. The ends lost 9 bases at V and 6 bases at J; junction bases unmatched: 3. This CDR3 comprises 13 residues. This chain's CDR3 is CARGLAGFNEQFF. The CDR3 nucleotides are TGTGCCAGGGGACTAGCGGGTTTCAATGAGCAGTTCTTC.

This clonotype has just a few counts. The CDR3 region is CSVGQGSVETQYF. The CDR3, as DNA: TGCAGCGTTGGACAGGGATCGGTAGAGACCCAGTACTTC. The chain joins TRBV29-1 to TRBJ2-5, with 7 bases matching TRBD1. Germline V gene sequence: CDR1 SQVTM, CDR2 ANQGSEA. The ends lost 4 bases at V and 4 bases at J; junction bases unmatched: 6. The CDR3 loop spans 13 amino acids.

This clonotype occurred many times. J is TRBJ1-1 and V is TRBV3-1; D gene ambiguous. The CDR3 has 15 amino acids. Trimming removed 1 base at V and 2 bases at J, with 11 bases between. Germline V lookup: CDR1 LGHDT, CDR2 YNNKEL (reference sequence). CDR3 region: CASSQGGVGNTEAFF. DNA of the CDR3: TGTGCCAGCAGCCAAGGTGGGGTCGGCAACACTGAAGCTTTCTTT.

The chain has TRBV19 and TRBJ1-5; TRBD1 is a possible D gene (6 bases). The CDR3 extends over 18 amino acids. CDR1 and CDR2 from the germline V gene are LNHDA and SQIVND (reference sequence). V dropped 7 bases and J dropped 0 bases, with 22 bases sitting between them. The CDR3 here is CASTPRQPGHYSNQPQHF. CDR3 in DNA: TGTGCCAGTACCCCCCGGCAACCGGGACATTATAGCAATCAGCCCCAGCATTTT.